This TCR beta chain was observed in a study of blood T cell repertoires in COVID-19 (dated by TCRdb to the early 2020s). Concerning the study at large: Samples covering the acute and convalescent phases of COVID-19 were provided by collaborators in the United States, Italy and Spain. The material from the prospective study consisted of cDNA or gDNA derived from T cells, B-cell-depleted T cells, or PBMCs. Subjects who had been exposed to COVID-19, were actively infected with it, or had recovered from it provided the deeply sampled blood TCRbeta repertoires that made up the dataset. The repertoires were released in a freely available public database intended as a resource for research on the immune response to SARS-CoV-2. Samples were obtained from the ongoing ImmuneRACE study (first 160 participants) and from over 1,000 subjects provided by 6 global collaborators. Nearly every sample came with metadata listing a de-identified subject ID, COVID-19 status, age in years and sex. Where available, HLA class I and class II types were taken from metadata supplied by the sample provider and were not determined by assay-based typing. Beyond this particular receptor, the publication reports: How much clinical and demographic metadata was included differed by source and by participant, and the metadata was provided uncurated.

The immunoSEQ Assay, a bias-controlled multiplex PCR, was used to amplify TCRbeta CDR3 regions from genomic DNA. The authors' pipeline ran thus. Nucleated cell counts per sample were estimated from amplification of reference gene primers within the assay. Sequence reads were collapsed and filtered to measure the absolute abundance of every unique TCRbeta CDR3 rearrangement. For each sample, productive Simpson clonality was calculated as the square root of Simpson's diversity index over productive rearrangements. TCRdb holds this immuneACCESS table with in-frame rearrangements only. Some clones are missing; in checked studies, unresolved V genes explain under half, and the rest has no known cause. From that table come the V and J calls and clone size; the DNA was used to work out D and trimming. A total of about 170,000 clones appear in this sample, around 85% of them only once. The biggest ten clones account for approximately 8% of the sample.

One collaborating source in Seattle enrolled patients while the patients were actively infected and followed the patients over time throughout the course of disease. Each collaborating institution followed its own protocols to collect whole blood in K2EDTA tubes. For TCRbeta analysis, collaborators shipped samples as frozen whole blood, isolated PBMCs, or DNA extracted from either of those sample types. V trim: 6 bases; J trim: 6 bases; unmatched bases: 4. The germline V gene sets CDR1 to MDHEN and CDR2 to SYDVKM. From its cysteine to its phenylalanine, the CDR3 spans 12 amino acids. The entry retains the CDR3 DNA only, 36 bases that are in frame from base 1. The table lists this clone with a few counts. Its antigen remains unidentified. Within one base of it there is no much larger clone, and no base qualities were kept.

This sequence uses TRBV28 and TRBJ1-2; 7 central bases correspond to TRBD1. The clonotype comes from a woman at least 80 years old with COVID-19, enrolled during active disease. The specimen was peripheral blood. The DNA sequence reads TGTGCCAGCAGGGGGACAGAGCATGGCTACACCTTC. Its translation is CASRGTEHGYTF.